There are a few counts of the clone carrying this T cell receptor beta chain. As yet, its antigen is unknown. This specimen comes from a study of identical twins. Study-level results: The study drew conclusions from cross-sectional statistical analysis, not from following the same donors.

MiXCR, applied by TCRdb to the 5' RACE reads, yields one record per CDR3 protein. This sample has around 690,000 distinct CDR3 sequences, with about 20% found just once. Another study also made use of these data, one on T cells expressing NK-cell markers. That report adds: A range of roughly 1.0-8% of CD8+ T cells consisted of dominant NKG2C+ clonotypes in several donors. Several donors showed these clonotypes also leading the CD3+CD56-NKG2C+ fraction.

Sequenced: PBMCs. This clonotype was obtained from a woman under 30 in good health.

This chain's CDR3 is CASRSGQGSTEAFF. In nucleotides, the CDR3 is TGCGCCAGCAGATCTGGACAGGGATCCACTGAAGCTTTCTTT. This chain connects TRBV5-1 to TRBJ1-1, with 8 bases aligning to TRBD1. This CDR3 region has 14 residues. J was trimmed by 4 bases and V by 5 bases; bases with no gene match: 7. Per the germline V gene, CDR1 is SGHRS and CDR2 is YFSETQ.